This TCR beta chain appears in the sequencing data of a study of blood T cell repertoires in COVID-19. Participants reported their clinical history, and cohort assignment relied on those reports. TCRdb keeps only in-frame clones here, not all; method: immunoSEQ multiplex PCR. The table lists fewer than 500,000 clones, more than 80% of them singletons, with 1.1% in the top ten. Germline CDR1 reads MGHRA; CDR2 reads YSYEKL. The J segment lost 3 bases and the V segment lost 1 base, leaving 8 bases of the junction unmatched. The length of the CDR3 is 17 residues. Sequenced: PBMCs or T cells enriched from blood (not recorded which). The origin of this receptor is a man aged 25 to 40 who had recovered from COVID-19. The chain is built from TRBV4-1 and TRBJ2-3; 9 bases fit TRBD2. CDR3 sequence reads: CASSQVERGAMTDTQYF. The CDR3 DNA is TGCGCCAGCAGCCAAGTGGAGCGGGGGGCGATGACAGATACGCAGTATTTT.